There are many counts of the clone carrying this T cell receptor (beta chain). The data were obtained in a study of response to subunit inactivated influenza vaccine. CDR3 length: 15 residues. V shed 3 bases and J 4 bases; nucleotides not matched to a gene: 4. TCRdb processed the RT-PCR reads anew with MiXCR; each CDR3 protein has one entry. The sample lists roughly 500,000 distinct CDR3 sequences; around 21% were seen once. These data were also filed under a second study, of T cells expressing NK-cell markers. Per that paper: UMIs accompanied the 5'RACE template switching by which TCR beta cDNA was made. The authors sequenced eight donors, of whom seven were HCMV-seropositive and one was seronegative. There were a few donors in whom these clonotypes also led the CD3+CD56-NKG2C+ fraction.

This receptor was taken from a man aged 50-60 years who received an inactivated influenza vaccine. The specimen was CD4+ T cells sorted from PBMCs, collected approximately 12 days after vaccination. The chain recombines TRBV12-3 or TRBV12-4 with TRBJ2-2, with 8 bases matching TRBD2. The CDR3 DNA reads TGTGCCAGCAGTTTCTCCGGGAGGGCCACCGGGGAGCTGTTTTTT. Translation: CASSFSGRATGELFF.